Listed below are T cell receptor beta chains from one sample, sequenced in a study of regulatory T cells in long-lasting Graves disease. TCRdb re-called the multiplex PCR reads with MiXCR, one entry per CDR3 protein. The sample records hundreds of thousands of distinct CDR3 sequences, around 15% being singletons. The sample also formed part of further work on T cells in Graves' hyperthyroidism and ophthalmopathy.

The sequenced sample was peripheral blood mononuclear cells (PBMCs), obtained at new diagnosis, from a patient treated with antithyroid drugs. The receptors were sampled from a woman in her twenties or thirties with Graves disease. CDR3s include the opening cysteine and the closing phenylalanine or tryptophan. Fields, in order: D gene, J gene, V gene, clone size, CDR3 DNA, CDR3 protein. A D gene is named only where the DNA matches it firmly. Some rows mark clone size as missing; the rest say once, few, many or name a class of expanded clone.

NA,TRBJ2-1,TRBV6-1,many,TGTGCCAGCAGTGAAAGTAATCGGCCCTCCGGCAGGAACAATGAGCAGTTCTTC,CASSESNRPSGRNNEQFF
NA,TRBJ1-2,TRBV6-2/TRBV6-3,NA,TGTGCCAGCAGTTACCTACGGGGTAAGGATGGCTACACCTTC,CASSYLRGKDGYTF
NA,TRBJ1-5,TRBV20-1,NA,TGCAGTGCTAGGGGCCTGGGGTGGAGCAATCAGCCCCAGCATTTT,CSARGLGWSNQPQHF
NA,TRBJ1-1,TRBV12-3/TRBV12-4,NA,TGTGCCAGCAGTTTATCTGACAGCGCTGAAGCTTTCTTT,CASSLSDSAEAFF
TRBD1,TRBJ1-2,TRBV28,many,TGTGCCAGCAGTTTGGCCAGGGGGGACTATGGCTACACCTTC,CASSLARGDYGYTF
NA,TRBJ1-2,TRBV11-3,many,TGTGCCAGCAGCTTTGCGGCCGGCTATGGCTACACCTTC,CASSFAAGYGYTF
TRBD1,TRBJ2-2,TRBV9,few,TGTGCCAGCAGCGTAGTGGGACAGGGCCACGGGGAGCTGTTTTTT,CASSVVGQGHGELFF
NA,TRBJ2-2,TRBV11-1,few,TGTGCCAGCAGCTTTCCGCGAGCGGACACCGGGGAGCTGTTTTTT,CASSFPRADTGELFF
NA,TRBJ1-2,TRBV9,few,TGTGCCAGCAGCTCCCGGACGGGTATCTATGGCTACACCTTC,CASSSRTGIYGYTF
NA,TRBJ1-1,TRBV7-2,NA,TGTGCCAGCAGCTTAGACGGCCGTAGAGAGAACACTGAAGCTTTCTTT,CASSLDGRRENTEAFF
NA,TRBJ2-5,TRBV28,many,TGTGCCAGCAGTAGCGGGCCTAGCCAAGAGACCCAGTACTTC,CASSSGPSQETQYF
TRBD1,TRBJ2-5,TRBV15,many,TGTGCCACCAGCATTGGAGGACAGGCCAAACAAGAGACCCAGTACTTC,CATSIGGQAKQETQYF
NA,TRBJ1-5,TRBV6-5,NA,TGTGCCAGCAGTTACTCGAGTCCAGGGAATCAGCCCCAGCATTTT,CASSYSSPGNQPQHF
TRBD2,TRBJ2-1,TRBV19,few,TGTGCCAGTATCCAAGGGGGCGGGAGGGCCCACAATGAGCAGTTCTTC,CASIQGGGRAHNEQFF
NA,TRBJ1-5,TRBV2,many,TGTGCCAGTCAGCGTAATAGCAATCAGCCCCAGCATTTT,CASQRNSNQPQHF
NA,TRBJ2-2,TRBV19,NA,TGTGCCAGTAGTATTCGGCTTTGGGCCGGGGAGCTGTTTTTT,CASSIRLWAGELFF
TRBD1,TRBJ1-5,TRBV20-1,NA,TGCAGTGCTAGAGGACAGGGAAAGTCTTCTGGCAATCAGCCCCAGCATTTT,CSARGQGKSSGNQPQHF
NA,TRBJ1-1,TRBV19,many,TGTGCCAGTACGGGGCCCGGGGGCACTGAAGCTTTCTTT,CASTGPGGTEAFF
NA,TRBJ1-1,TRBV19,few,TGTGCCAGTACCGAGGCGCCCGGCACTGAAGCTTTCTTT,CASTEAPGTEAFF
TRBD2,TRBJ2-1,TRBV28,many,TGTGCCAGCAGTTTGGAGGGACTAGCGGGGGTGGGCATCAACAATGAGCAGTTCTTC,CASSLEGLAGVGINNEQFF
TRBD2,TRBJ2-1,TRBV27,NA,TGTGCCAGCAGGCCGGGACTAGCGGGACCTAATGAGCAGTTCTTC,CASRPGLAGPNEQFF
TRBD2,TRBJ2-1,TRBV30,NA,TGTGCCTGGAGTGTGGGGACTAGCGTTTACAATGAGCAGTTCTTC,CAWSVGTSVYNEQFF
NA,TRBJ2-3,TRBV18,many,TGTGCCAGCTCAGCCGGGACGATCTTTACAGATACGCAGTATTTT,CASSAGTIFTDTQYF
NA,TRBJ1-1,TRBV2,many,TGTGCCAGCAGTGAATTAGGAGGGATGGTTAACACTGAAGCTTTCTTT,CASSELGGMVNTEAFF
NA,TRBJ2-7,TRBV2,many,TGTGCCAGCAGGAACGGGCCAGAGCAGTACTTC,CASRNGPEQYF
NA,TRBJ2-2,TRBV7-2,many,TGTGCCAGCAGACCCCGGGACACTAACACCGGGGAGCTGTTTTTT,CASRPRDTNTGELFF
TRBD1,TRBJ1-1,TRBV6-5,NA,TGTGCCAGCAGTTACCCCGGGACAGCCTTGAACACTGAAGCTTTCTTT,CASSYPGTALNTEAFF
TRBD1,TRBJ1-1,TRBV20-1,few,TGCAGTGCTAGTGTTTTCCGACAGGGGGCCTGGGACACTGAAGCTTTCTTT,CSASVFRQGAWDTEAFF
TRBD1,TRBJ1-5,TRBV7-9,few,TGTGCCAGCAGCCCGACAGGGGGCTATCAGCCCCAGCATTTT,CASSPTGGYQPQHF
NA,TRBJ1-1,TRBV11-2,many,TGTGCCAGCAGCTTAAGGGAAATGAACACTGAAGCTTTCTTT,CASSLREMNTEAFF
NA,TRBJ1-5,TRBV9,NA,TGTGCCAGCAGCGTCGCCGGCACCCTGGGTTTGCCCCAGCATTTT,CASSVAGTLGLPQHF
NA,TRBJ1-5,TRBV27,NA,TGTGCCAGCAGCTGGGGAGGGGCCGCAAATCAGCCCCAGCATTTT,CASSWGGAANQPQHF
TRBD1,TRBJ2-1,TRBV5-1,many,TGCGCCAGCAGCGACTCCGGGACAGACTACAATGAGCAGTTCTTC,CASSDSGTDYNEQFF
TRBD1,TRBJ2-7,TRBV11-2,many,TGTGCCAGCAGCTCCATTTCCGGGACAGCCAAGTACGAGCAGTACTTC,CASSSISGTAKYEQYF
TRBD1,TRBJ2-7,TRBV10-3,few,TGTGCCATCAAAGAATCGGGACAGGGATTCTACGAGCAGTACTTC,CAIKESGQGFYEQYF
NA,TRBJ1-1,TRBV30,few,TGTGCCTGGAGTACCCGGGGGGGATCTGAAGCTTTCTTT,CAWSTRGGSEAFF
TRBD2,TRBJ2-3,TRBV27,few,TGTGCCAGCAGTCAGGGACTACGCACTAGCACAGATACGCAGTATTTT,CASSQGLRTSTDTQYF
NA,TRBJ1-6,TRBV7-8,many,TGTGCCAGCAGCTTAGTTCCCAGGGGAGGTTCACCCCTCCACTTT,CASSLVPRGGSPLHF
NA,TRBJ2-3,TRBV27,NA,TGTGCCAGCAGTTCAAACGCAGATACGCAGTATTTT,CASSSNADTQYF
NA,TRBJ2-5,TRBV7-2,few,TGTGCCAGCAGCCAAGGGCAGGGGCAAGAGACCCAGTACTTC,CASSQGQGQETQYF
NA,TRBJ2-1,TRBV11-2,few,TGCGCCAGCAGCCAGGACCCTTATTCGAGCTCCTACAATGAGCAGTTCTTC,CASSQDPYSSSYNEQFF
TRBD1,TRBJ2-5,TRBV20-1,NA,TGCAGTGCACTCCGGGACAGGGCGGATAATGAGCAGCTCTTC,CSALRDRADNEQLF
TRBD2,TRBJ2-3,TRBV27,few,TGTGCCAGCAGTTCCTCTAGCGGGCGGACAGATACGCAGTATTTT,CASSSSSGRTDTQYF
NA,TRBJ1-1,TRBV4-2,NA,TGTGCCAGCAGCCAAGCCCCAGGACTCGGGGCTTTCTTT,CASSQAPGLGAFF
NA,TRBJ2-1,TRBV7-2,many,TGTGCCAGCAGCTCTCGGGAGAACAATGAGCAGTTCTTC,CASSSRENNEQFF
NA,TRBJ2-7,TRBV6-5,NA,TGTGCCAGCAGTTACGCCATGGGGCGGGTAAATTCCTACGAGCAGTACTTC,CASSYAMGRVNSYEQYF
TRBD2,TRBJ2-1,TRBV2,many,TGTGCCAGCACCTCGGGACTAGCGGGATCTTACAATGAGCAGTTCTTC,CASTSGLAGSYNEQFF
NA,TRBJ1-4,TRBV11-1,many,TGTGCCAGCAGCCCAGAACCGGGACGGAGGATTAATGAAAAACTGTTTTTT,CASSPEPGRRINEKLFF
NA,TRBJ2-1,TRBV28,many,TGTGCCAGCACTGAAGTAGACAACCTTTTCCTCTCCTACAATGAGCAGTTCTTC,CASTEVDNLFLSYNEQFF
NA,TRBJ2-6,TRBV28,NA,TGTGCCAGCAGCTTACAAGGCGGGGCCAACGTCCTGACTTTC,CASSLQGGANVLTF
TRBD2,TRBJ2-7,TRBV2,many,TGTGCCAGCAGGGAACGGGACTATTCCTACGAGCAGTACTTC,CASRERDYSYEQYF
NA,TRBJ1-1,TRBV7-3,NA,TGTGCCAGCAGCGTCCACCAGGCGAGCGGGAACACTGAAGCTTTCTTT,CASSVHQASGNTEAFF
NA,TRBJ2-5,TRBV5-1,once,TGCGCCAGCAGCTTGTCGGGCCAAGGGGAGACCCAGTACTTC,CASSLSGQGETQYF
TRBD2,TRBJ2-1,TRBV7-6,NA,TGTGCCAGCAGCTCTACTAGCGGGACGTTGGGTAGGAATGAGCAGTTCTTC,CASSSTSGTLGRNEQFF
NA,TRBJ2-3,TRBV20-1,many,TGCAGTGTAGGGAGAGCTAGCACAGATACGCAGTATTTT,CSVGRASTDTQYF
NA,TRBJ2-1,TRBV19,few,TGTGCCAGTAGTATAGGGGACAATGAGCAGTTCTTC,CASSIGDNEQFF
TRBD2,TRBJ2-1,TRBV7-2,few,TGTGCCAGCAGCTTAGGGACTAGCGAAAGCTCCTACAATGAGCAGTTCTTC,CASSLGTSESSYNEQFF
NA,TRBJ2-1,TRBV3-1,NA,TGTGCCAGCAGCCAGGCCGCCGGGACAAGCCCTCTCGAAAAGTTCTTC,CASSQAAGTSPLEKFF
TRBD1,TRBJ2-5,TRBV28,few,TGTGCCAGCAACCGGGACAGGGGAGAGACCCAGTACTTC,CASNRDRGETQYF